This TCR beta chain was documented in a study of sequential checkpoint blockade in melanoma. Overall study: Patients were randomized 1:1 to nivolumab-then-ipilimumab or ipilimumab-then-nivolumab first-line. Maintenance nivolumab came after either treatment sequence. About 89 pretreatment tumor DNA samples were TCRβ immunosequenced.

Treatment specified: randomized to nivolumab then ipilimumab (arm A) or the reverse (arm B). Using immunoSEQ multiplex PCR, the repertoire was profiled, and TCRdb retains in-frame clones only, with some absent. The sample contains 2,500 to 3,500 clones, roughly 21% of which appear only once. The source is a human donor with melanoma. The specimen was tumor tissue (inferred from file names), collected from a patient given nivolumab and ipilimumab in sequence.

Here the CDR3 reads CAWSVRGNYNSPLHF. The CDR3 DNA sequence: TGTGCCTGGAGTGTGAGGGGCAACTATAATTCACCCCTCCACTTT. The chain links TRBV30 to TRBJ1-6; D is perhaps TRBD1 (5 bases). The CDR3 is 15 residues long. Germline-derived CDR1 and CDR2 are GTSNPN and SVGIG (reference sequence). V was pared by 0 bases and J by 3 bases, with 9 bases between.